One T cell receptor beta chain is described in this entry. Extraction and reverse transcription of RNA yielded cDNA as the sequencing template. Using immunoSEQ multiplex PCR, the repertoire was profiled, and TCRdb retains in-frame clones only, with some absent. The sample includes about 130,000 clones, approximately 53% seen only once; the top ten take less than 5.5%. The sample is drawn from a study of CD8+ T cells in alopecia areata. The CDR3 has 13 amino acids. Unmatched junction bases numbered 2, after V lost 4 bases and J lost 5 bases. CDR1 and CDR2 from the germline V gene are SGHRS and YFSETQ. This TCR derives from a human donor with alopecia areata. The source material was CD4+ T cells sorted from blood, sampled at week 0. The chain is built from TRBV5-1 and TRBJ1-5; 8 nucleotides agree with TRBD1. The CDR3 sequence: CASSPTGDQPQHF. The CDR3 DNA is TGCGCCAGCAGCCCGACAGGGGATCAGCCCCAGCATTTT.